This T cell receptor (beta chain) was recovered during a study of blood T cell repertoires in COVID-19. About the study: Samples came from the United States, Italy and Spain, spanning acute and convalescent COVID-19. T cells, B-cell-depleted T cells, or PBMCs supplied cDNA or gDNA.

Original processing notes: By means of reference gene primer amplification, nucleated cell counts were estimated. Profiled with immunoSEQ multiplex PCR; TCRdb holds only in-frame clones, not every one. That table gives V, J and clone size, and the DNA gave D and trimming. Of 53,000 or so clones listed, roughly 85% were seen once; the top ten hold about 2.7%. CDR3 length: 11 amino acids. Germline CDR1 LGHDT, CDR2 YNNKEL (reference sequence). The V end was cut by 11 bases, the J end by 11 bases, with 15 bases between. This clone was counted a few times. The specimen sequenced was peripheral blood. The receptor was derived from an elderly man with acute or convalescent COVID-19. The chain couples TRBV3-1 (or the pseudogene TRBV3-2) to TRBJ2-2; D ambiguous. This CDR3 is CAPLRPVELFF. The CDR3 DNA reads TGTGCCCCCCTCCGTCCGGTAGAGCTGTTTTTT.